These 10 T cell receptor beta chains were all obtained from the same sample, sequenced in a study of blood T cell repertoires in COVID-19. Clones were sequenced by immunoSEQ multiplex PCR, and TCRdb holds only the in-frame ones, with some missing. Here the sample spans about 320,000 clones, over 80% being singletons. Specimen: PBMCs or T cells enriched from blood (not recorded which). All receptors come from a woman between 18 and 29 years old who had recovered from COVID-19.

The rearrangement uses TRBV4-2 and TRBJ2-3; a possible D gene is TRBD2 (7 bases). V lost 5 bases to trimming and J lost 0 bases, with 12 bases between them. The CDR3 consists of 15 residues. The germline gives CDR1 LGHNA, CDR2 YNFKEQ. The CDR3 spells CASSFTGGSTDTQYF. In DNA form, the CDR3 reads TGTGCCAGCAGCTTTACGGGGGGCAGCACAGATACGCAGTATTTT.

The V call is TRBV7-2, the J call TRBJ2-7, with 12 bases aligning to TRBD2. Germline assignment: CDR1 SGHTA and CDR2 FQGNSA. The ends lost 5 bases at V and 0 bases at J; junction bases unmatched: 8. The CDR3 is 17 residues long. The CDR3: CASSRRLAGASSYEQYF. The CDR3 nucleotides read TGTGCCAGCAGCAGACGACTAGCGGGGGCGAGCTCCTACGAGCAGTACTTC.

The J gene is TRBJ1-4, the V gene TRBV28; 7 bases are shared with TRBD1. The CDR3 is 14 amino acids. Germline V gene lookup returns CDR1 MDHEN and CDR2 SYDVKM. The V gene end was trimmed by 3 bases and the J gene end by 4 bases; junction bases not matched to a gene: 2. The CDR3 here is CASSLDRHNEKLFF. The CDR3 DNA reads TGTGCCAGCAGTTTGGACAGGCATAATGAAAAACTGTTTTTT.

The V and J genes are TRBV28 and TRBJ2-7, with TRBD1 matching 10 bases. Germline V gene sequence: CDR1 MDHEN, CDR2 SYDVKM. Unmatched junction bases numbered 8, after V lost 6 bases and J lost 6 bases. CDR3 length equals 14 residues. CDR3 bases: TGTGCCAGCAGAGGGACAGGGGTTTTTCTCGAGCAGTACTTC. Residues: CASRGTGVFLEQYF.

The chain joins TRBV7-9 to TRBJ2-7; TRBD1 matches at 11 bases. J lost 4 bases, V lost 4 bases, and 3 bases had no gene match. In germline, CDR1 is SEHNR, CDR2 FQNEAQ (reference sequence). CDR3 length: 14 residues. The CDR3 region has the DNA TGTGCCAGCAGCTCAGGGACAGGGGGTTACGAGCAGTACTTC. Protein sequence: CASSSGTGGYEQYF.

CDR3 sequence reads: CASSLGTGDTDTQYF. The CDR3 DNA reads as TGTGCCAGCAGCTTAGGGACAGGCGACACAGATACGCAGTATTTT. V is TRBV7-9 and J is TRBJ2-3; 7 nucleotides match TRBD1. This CDR3 is 15 amino acids long. V shed 1 base and J 2 bases; nucleotides not matched to a gene: 3. CDR1 is SEHNR and CDR2 is FQNEAQ in the germline V gene (reference sequence).

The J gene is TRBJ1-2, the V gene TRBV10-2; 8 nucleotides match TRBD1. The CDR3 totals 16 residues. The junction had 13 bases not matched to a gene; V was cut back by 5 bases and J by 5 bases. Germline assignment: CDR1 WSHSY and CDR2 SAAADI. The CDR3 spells CASSISRTGMMYGYTF. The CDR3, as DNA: TGCGCCAGCAGTATATCGCGGACAGGGATGATGTATGGCTACACCTTC.

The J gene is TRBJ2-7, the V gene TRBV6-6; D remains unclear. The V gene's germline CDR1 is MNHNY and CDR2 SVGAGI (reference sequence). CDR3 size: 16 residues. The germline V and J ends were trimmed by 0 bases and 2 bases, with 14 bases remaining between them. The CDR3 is CASSYSLRQIPYEQYF. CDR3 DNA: TGTGCCAGCAGTTACTCGTTGAGACAAATCCCCTACGAGCAGTACTTC.

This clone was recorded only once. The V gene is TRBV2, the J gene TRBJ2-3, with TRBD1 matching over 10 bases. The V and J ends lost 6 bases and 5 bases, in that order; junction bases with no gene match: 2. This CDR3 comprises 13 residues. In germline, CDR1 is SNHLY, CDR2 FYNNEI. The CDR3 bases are TGTGCCAGCAGGACAGGGGGCTTAGATACGCAGTATTTT. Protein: CASRTGGLDTQYF.

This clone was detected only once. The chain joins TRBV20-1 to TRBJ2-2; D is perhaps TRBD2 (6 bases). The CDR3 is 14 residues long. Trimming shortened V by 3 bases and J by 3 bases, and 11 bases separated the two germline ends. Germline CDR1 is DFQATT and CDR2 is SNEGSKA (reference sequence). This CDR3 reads CSASRGTYTGELFF. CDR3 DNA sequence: TGCAGTGCTAGTCGGGGGACCTACACCGGGGAGCTGTTTTTT.